The sequence of this T cell receptor (beta chain) was determined in a study of early T cells in non-severe SARS-CoV-2 infection (dated by TCRdb to the early 2020s). In terms of the full investigation: Because TCR sequencing was done on bulk RNA from unsorted whole blood, the alpha and beta chains could not be paired.

The library came from 5' RACE. Reads for this sample came from a NextSeq 500. Unique molecular identifiers were attached to individual cDNA molecules in the TCR library protocol so that sequencing error and PCR bias could be corrected. TCR alpha and beta chains were both sequenced, and the abundances of alpha and beta sequences in each sample were closely correlated with each other. The published analysis was carried out like this. Decombinator V4 was used to annotate TCR sequences for V gene, J gene and CDR3. TCRs were defined as expanded if a significant change between any two time points was detected under a Poisson model with p below 0.0001. TCR abundances were normalised to the total number of TCRs sequenced per sample and expressed as counts per million. TRAV1-2 paired with TRAJ12, TRAJ20 or TRAJ33 defined MAIT TCRs, while TRAV10 paired with TRAJ18 defined iNKT TCRs. VDJdb, accessed on 1 November 2021, was searched for TCRs annotated for CMV, EBV and SARS-CoV-2, and TCRs annotated for more than one antigen were excluded. TCRdb reanalyzed the raw reads on its own, using fastp at Q25 for trimming and MiXCR for clone calling, and kept in-frame beta chains. Each CDR3 protein gets just one entry, which takes the most common genes and DNA from the rows behind it. The V and J calls, along with clone size, are taken from TCRdb and not from the paper's own processing. The sample table shows fewer than 65,000 distinct CDR3 sequences, and roughly 8.8% are seen once. Clones ranked in the top ten supply roughly 20% of the sample.

This clonotype was seen many times. No cognate antigen has been identified for it. Per-nucleotide qualities are absent, and no much larger clonotype sits a single base away. The germline ends are 16 bases apart after V is trimmed by 10 bases and J by 6 bases. CDR1 and CDR2 (MNHNS, SASEGT) derive from the germline V gene. CDR3 length: 13 amino acids, cysteine to phenylalanine. The kept DNA is CDR3 alone, 39 bases in frame from the first base. Here is what the overall study found, with its caveats: Matching against VDJdb was skewed toward anti-spike CD8 responses, likely underestimated virus-specific expansions, and missed private and CD4 specificities.

The study was a case-control design nested within a healthcare worker cohort in London, UK, with weekly nasopharyngeal swab PCR tests and blood sampling. Healthcare workers were enrolled in the week of the UK lockdown, from 23 to 31 March 2020, and were followed every week for up to roughly 15 weeks. The chain links TRBV6-1 with TRBJ2-1; there is no confident call for the D gene. The sequencing sample was made of whole blood. The receptor was isolated from an adult who was a healthcare worker with PCR-confirmed SARS-CoV-2 infection or an uninfected control (not recorded which). The CDR3 loop reads CATESTPSNEQFF. The DNA is TGTGCCACCGAATCGACCCCATCCAATGAGCAGTTCTTC.